These T cell receptor beta chains were read from a single sample in a study of cytomegalovirus exposure and HLA in healthy donors. Generated by immunoSEQ multiplex PCR, the TCRdb table keeps only in-frame clones and is missing some. The table has fewer than 200,000 clones, roughly 84% seen once. Material for sequencing was PBMCs. The receptors derive from a man in his thirties or forties in good health and CMV-seropositive. The CDR3 runs from the conserved cysteine through the conserved F or W.

j_call v_call cdr3_aa
TRBJ2-2 TRBV4-3 CASSQEFGDRETGELFF
TRBJ1-1 TRBV19 CASSIDWGGTEAFF
TRBJ1-3 TRBV7-6 CASSLAPDNSGNTIYF
TRBJ1-2 TRBV11-2 CASSSYTDRARIYGYTF
TRBJ2-7 TRBV2 CASRGVFAGEQYF
TRBJ1-2 TRBV11-2 CASSLSQGWNYGYTF
TRBJ1-2 TRBV4-2 CASSQEGEGELHYGYTF
TRBJ1-1 TRBV5-1 CASTWSGTANTEAFF
TRBJ1-5 TRBV4-3 CASSQDRVLNQPQHF
TRBJ2-7 TRBV4-2 CASSQGISGVYEQYF
TRBJ1-5 TRBV6-1 CASSDYRSAGNQPQHF
TRBJ2-2 TRBV19 CASSMGSGRPPGELFF
TRBJ2-7 TRBV6-6 CASSYPSGPPYEQYF
TRBJ2-1 TRBV4-3 CASSPQPSGDYNEQFF
TRBJ2-5 TRBV19 CASSIGLAGGSWETQYF
TRBJ2-5 TRBV7-3 CASSPGPGQGIETQYF
TRBJ1-2 TRBV6-1 CASSGWGQGAWDIYGYTF
TRBJ1-1 TRBV9 CASSVGFQTGENTEAFF
TRBJ2-7 TRBV10-3 CAISPPSYEQYF
TRBJ2-2 TRBV5-1 CASSLSQPGAGELFF
TRBJ2-7 TRBV5-1 CASSLGTGRFYEQYF
TRBJ1-3 TRBV30 CAWSPPQGAGNTIYF
TRBJ2-2 TRBV9 CASSVESSGTYTGELFF
TRBJ1-2 TRBV7-2 CASRSDTYGYTF
TRBJ2-4 TRBV28 CASSSTSGVAKNIQYF
TRBJ2-3 TRBV30 CAWSGGRSSSTDTQYF
TRBJ2-1 TRBV5-1 CASTVGQGMNEQFF
TRBJ2-1 TRBV29-1 CSVAHASGSIGEQFF
TRBJ1-1 TRBV4-3 CASSQDSTANTEAFF
TRBJ2-7 TRBV7-2 CASSPRRSGTYEQYF
TRBJ2-4 TRBV2 CASRSRLAGDLAKNIQYF
TRBJ2-2 TRBV7-2 CASSLSAGGVGGELFF
TRBJ2-1 TRBV5-4 CASTRGRGTYNEQFF
TRBJ2-7 TRBV27 CASRTTLESGRNEQYF
TRBJ2-5 TRBV27 CASSPWTGIEETQYF
TRBJ1-1 TRBV14 CASSQGTANTEAFF
TRBJ2-5 TRBV28 CASSQRGEYQETQYF
TRBJ1-2 TRBV5-1 CASSLTVDYGYTF
TRBJ2-1 TRBV9 CASSVVAGGGNEQFF